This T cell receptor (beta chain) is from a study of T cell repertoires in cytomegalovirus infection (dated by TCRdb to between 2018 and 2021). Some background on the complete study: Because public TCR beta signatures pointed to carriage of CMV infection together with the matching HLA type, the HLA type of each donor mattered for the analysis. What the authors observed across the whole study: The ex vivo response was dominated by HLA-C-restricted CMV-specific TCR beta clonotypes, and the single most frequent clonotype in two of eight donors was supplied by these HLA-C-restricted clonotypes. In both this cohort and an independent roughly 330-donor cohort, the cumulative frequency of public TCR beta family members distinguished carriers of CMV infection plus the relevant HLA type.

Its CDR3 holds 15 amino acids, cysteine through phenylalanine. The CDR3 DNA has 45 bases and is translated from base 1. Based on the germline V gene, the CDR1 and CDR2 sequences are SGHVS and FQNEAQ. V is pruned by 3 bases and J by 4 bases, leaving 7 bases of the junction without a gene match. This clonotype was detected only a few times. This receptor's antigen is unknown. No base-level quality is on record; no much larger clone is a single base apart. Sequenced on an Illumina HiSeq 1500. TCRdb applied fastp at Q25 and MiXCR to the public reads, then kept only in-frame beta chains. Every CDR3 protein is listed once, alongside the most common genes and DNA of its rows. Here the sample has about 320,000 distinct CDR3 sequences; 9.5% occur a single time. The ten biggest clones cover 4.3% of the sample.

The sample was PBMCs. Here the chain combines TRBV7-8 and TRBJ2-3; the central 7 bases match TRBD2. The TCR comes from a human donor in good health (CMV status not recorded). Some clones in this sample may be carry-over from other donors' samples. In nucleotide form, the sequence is TGTGCCAGCAGCTTCGTCTCGGGAGGATCAGATACGCAGTATTTT. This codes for CASSFVSGGSDTQYF. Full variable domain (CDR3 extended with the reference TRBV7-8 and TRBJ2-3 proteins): GAGVSQSPRYKVAKRGQDVALRCDPISGHVSLFWYQQALGQGPEFLTYFQNEAQLDKSGLPSDRFFAERPEGSVSTLKIQRTQQEDSAVYLCASSFVSGGSDTQYFGPGTRLTVL.